This is a list of T cell receptor beta chains from one sample in a study of shared clonotypes between healthy human individuals. Using immunoSEQ multiplex PCR, the repertoire was profiled, and TCRdb retains in-frame clones only, with some absent. The sample includes around 2,000,000 clones, 85% to 95% of them seen just once. The sequencing sample was made of naive CD4+ T cells sorted from blood. These receptors originate from a man younger than 35 in good health. Both conserved end residues are part of each CDR3. The D gene is left open where the match is weak. Clone size is stated in some rows and not others, as once, few, many or a class when expanded.

V	size	length	J	D	CDR3
TRBV7-2	-	13	TRBJ1-1	-	CASSFGPNTEAFF
TRBV5-1	-	15	TRBJ1-3	TRBD1	CASSLSGGGRNTIYF
TRBV2	-	13	TRBJ1-5	-	CASRSQGNQPQHF
TRBV10-3	-	15	TRBJ2-1	-	CAISESGSSYNEQFF
TRBV6-5	once	15	TRBJ2-3	-	CASSYSEVSTDTQYF
TRBV28	-	14	TRBJ1-2	TRBD1	CASSLSGGAGGYTF
TRBV5-4	once	15	TRBJ1-3	-	CASSLKGESGNTIYF
TRBV7-7	-	16	TRBJ2-5	TRBD2	CASSSGLAGGGETQYF
TRBV5-8	once	11	TRBJ1-6	-	CASSLMGLLHF
TRBV6-6	-	16	TRBJ2-1	TRBD1	CASTRKDRGRRNEQFF
TRBV11-2	-	15	TRBJ2-7	-	CASSLDTDLTYEQYF
TRBV6-1	-	14	TRBJ2-7	-	CASSRAQGTYEQYF
TRBV5-1	-	15	TRBJ2-5	TRBD1	CASSLEGQGQETQYF
TRBV28	-	12	TRBJ1-1	-	CASSLSASEAFF